This T cell receptor beta chain was found in a study of spatial heterogeneity in lung cancer. CDR3 size: 13 residues. Looked up from germline, CDR1 is SGHKS and CDR2 is YYEKEE (reference sequence). V dropped 1 base and J dropped 8 bases, with 7 bases sitting between them. Each molecule of TCR cDNA was tagged with one unique molecular identifier. Via MiXCR, TCRdb re-called the 5' RACE reads, giving one row per CDR3 protein. The sample records approximately 25,000 distinct CDR3 sequences, 8.8% being singletons. General study findings and limits: Counts of expanded intratumoral alpha and beta TCRs tracked tumor mutation counts.

Described time point: sample taken at primary tumor resection. The 55 to 90 donors had untreated early-stage non-small cell lung cancer. From tumor, nontumor lung or frozen PBMC, whole RNA was taken unsorted for sequencing. This clonotype has only a few counts. The antigen is undetermined. The material sequenced was lung tumor tissue, taken at surgery. The chain carries TRBV5-5 and TRBJ1-6; D is uncertain. The TCR comes from a male donor with early-stage non-small cell lung cancer. CDR3 amino acids: CASSLYRDSPLHF. The CDR3 DNA reads TGTGCCAGCAGCTTGTACCGGGATTCACCCCTCCACTTT.